Shown below are 24 T cell receptor beta chains from a single sample sequenced in a study of cytomegalovirus exposure and HLA in healthy donors. Here immunoSEQ multiplex PCR was the method, and the copy in TCRdb shows in-frame clones only, minus some. The data show 100,000 to 150,000 clones, with 89% seen just once and 0.95% to 1.3% held by the top ten. The sequenced material came from PBMCs. These receptors were obtained from a woman aged 18-35 years in good health and CMV-seronegative.

Only one count was recorded for this clone. DNA for the CDR3: TGTGCCTGGAGCCAGGGGGCAAGTGATCAGCCCCAGCATTTT. As protein: CAWSQGASDQPQHF. V gene TRBV30 combines with J gene TRBJ1-5; TRBD1 matches 8 bases. CDR1 is GTSNPN and CDR2 is SVGIG in the germline V gene (reference sequence). With V trimmed by 3 bases and J by 5 bases, 6 bases remained unmatched. This CDR3 contains 14 residues.

This clone was observed a few times. The chain employs TRBV11-2 and TRBJ2-5, with 7 nucleotides matching TRBD2. V trimming: 6 bases; J trimming: 5 bases; junction bases outside the gene matches: 12. Germline CDR1 SGHAT, CDR2 FQNNGV. The CDR3 length is 15 residues. CDR3 sequence (DNA): TGTGCCAGCAGACCGATTAGCGGGCGGGGGGAGACCCAGTACTTC. Amino acids: CASRPISGRGETQYF.

This clone showed up just a few times. V is TRBV7-6 and J is TRBJ1-1; 7 bases line up with TRBD1. Germline V gene data show CDR1 as SGHVS and CDR2 as FNYEAQ. J lost 5 bases, V lost 6 bases, and 6 bases had no gene match. This CDR3 comprises 13 residues. CDR3: CASRPGGTTEAFF. CDR3 sequence (DNA): TGTGCCAGCAGGCCAGGGGGGACAACTGAAGCTTTCTTT.

This clone was seen once. This sequence joins TRBV28 and TRBJ2-3; D is perhaps TRBD2 (5 bases). This CDR3 has 13 residues. V was pared by 7 bases and J by 0 bases, with 8 bases between. CDR1 and CDR2 (germline): MDHEN, SYDVKM. The CDR3 coding sequence is TGTGCCAGCAAAAGCGGAAGCACAGATACGCAGTATTTT. Translation: CASKSGSTDTQYF.

CDR3 region: CASSSGGVNQETQYF. Written as DNA, the CDR3 is TGTGCCAGCAGCTCCGGCGGGGTCAACCAAGAGACCCAGTACTTC. The chain uses TRBV5-4 and TRBJ2-5, with D possibly TRBD2 on 6 matching bases. V lost 3 bases and J lost 0, with 12 bases in between. The length of the CDR3 is 15 residues. CDR1 is SGHNT and CDR2 is YYREEE in the germline V gene (reference sequence).

The V call is TRBV18, the J call TRBJ1-5, with 7 bases matching TRBD1. V lost 5 bases to trimming and J lost 7 bases; unmatched junction nucleotides: 5. The CDR3 is made up of 13 amino acids. Germline CDR1 reads KGHSH; CDR2 reads LQKENI. CDR3 nucleotide sequence: TGTGCCAGCTCAAACGACAGGGCCCAGCCCCAGCATTTT. It encodes CASSNDRAQPQHF.

This clone was observed once. The V gene is TRBV29-1, the J gene TRBJ2-1; D gene unclear. V was trimmed by 2 bases and J by 11 bases, leaving 10 bases between them. Germline CDR1 reads SQVTM; CDR2 reads ANQGSEA. CDR3 size: 11 residues. The CDR3, as DNA: TGCAGCGTTGAACAGACAAGTCAGCAGTTCTTC. Translated, it gives CSVEQTSQQFF.

This chain uses TRBV27 with TRBJ2-4, with D possibly being TRBD1 (5 bases). V dropped 5 bases and J dropped 3 bases, with 14 bases sitting between them. The CDR3 has 15 amino acids. Germline-derived CDR1 and CDR2 are MNHEY and SMNVEV (reference sequence). For the CDR3, the DNA is TGTGCCAGCAGTCATAGGGGCTTAGGCAAAAACATTCAGTACTTC. Its translation: CASSHRGLGKNIQYF.

CDR3 in DNA: TGTGCCAGCAGCCCCCTCTGGAACACCGGGGAGCTGTTTTTT. Translating it yields CASSPLWNTGELFF. The rearrangement uses TRBV14 and TRBJ2-2; no firm D call. Between the trimmed V and J ends, which lost 4 bases and 1 base, there was a span of 7 bases. The CDR3 extends over 14 amino acids. Germline V gives CDR1 SGHDN, CDR2 FVKESK. Full variable domain (outside the CDR3, taken from reference TRBV14 and TRBJ2-2): EAGVTQFPSHSVIEKGQTVTLRCDPISGHDNLYWYRRVMGKEIKFLLHFVKESKQDESGMPNNRFLAERTGGTYSTLKVQPAELEDSGVYFCASSPLWNTGELFFGEGSRLTVL.

The chain couples TRBV2 to TRBJ2-5, with TRBD2 matching over 8 bases. CDR3 length equals 14 residues. CDR1 is SNHLY and CDR2 is FYNNEI in the germline V gene. V lost 6 bases and J lost 3; bases outside the gene matches: 6. The CDR3 region is CASRLVLAEETQYF. The CDR3 DNA is TGTGCCAGCAGGCTGGTACTAGCGGAAGAGACCCAGTACTTC.

The chain has TRBV10-1 and TRBJ2-1; 9 bases match TRBD2. This CDR3 has 15 residues. Unmatched junction bases numbered 10, after V lost 3 bases and J lost 10 bases. In germline, CDR1 is WNHNN, CDR2 SYGVQD (reference sequence). The CDR3 protein is CASSEGLLAGKEQFF. The CDR3 region has the DNA TGCGCCAGCAGTGAAGGATTGCTAGCGGGAAAGGAGCAGTTCTTC.

The chain couples TRBV30 to TRBJ2-3; 10 bases map to TRBD2. CDR1 is GTSNPN, CDR2 SVGIG, per germline (reference sequence). The V gene end was trimmed by 0 bases and the J gene end by 5 bases; junction bases not matched to a gene: 11. CDR3 length: 17 residues. The CDR3 loop is CAWSVDRTSGIRDTQYF. CDR3 in DNA: TGTGCCTGGAGTGTAGATCGGACTAGCGGAATTCGAGATACGCAGTATTTT.

The CDR3 region is CAWSPTGNEQYV. The CDR3 DNA reads as TGTGCCTGGAGCCCGACAGGGAACGAGCAGTACGTC. The chain combines TRBV30 with TRBJ2-7; 7 nucleotides line up with TRBD1. The germline gives CDR1 GTSNPN, CDR2 SVGIG (reference sequence). CDR3 length equals 12 residues. Trimming took 3 bases from V and 5 from J; bases not matched to a gene: 4.

CDR3 region: CASNSKGVNTEAFF. The CDR3 nucleotides are TGTGCCAGCAACTCAAAGGGGGTGAACACTGAAGCTTTCTTT. This chain links TRBV7-9 with TRBJ1-1; possible D gene TRBD1, 6 bases. V dropped 7 bases and J dropped 0 bases, with 12 bases sitting between them. The length of the CDR3 is 14 residues. From germline, CDR1 is SEHNR and CDR2 FQNEAQ (reference sequence). The entire variable domain, with the rest obtained from reference TRBV7-9 and TRBJ1-1, is as follows: DTGVSQNPRHKITKRGQNVTFRCDPISEHNRLYWYRQTLGQGPEFLTYFQNEAQLEKSRLLSDRFSAERPKGSFSTLEIQRTEQGDSAMYLCASNSKGVNTEAFFGQGTRLTVV.

The V and J genes are TRBV12-5 and TRBJ2-1; 9 nucleotides agree with TRBD1. The trim removed 1 base at V and 8 bases at J, leaving 0 bases unmatched. The length of the CDR3 is 13 residues. Germline V lookup: CDR1 LGHNT, CDR2 FRNRAP. DNA for the CDR3: TGTGCTAGTGGTTTGGGACAGGGGGATGAGCAGTTCTTC. Protein: CASGLGQGDEQFF.

J is TRBJ1-1 and V is TRBV21-1; the table's TRBD1 call for D was not verified on the DNA. TRBV21-1 is flagged as a pseudogene. CDR3 length: 8 amino acids. The CDR3 reads CASGGSFF. CDR3 nucleotides: TGTGCCAGCGGTGGCTCTTTCTTT.

The chain recombines TRBV27 with TRBJ1-1; 8 positions match TRBD1. The junction had 6 bases not matched to a gene; V was cut back by 6 bases and J by 3 bases. This CDR3 has 14 residues. Germline CDR1 MNHEY, CDR2 SMNVEV (reference sequence). The CDR3 region has the DNA TGTGCCAGCAGCGACAGGGGCCCCGACACTGAAGCTTTCTTT. Residues: CASSDRGPDTEAFF.

In this sample, this clone turned up once. The gene calls are TRBV5-5 and TRBJ2-7; D gene ambiguous. V was shortened by 0 bases and J by 3 bases, with 10 bases between the two germline ends. The CDR3 runs to 14 residues. Germline V CDR1 and CDR2: SGHKS, YYEKEE (reference sequence). CDR3 in DNA: TGTGCCAGCAGCTTGGAATCCCTTTACTACGAGCAGTACTTC. As protein: CASSLESLYYEQYF.

This clone was recorded once. This chain uses TRBV18 with TRBJ2-2; TRBD1 matches 8 bases. Trimming took 5 bases from V and 7 from J; bases not matched to a gene: 9. CDR1 KGHSH and CDR2 LQKENI come from the germline V gene. There are 15 residues in the CDR3. The CDR3 DNA reads TGTGCCAGCTCAGCTGGACAGGGCTATGACGGGGAGCTGTTTTTT. Residues: CASSAGQGYDGELFF.

CDR3 protein: CASRTGAYEQYV. The CDR3 coding sequence is TGTGCCAGTCGGACAGGGGCCTACGAGCAGTACGTC. The chain joins TRBV6-1 to TRBJ2-7; 9 bases map to TRBD1. Trimming took 9 bases from V and 2 from J; bases not matched to a gene: 2. The CDR3 length is 12 residues. Germline V gene data show CDR1 as MNHNS and CDR2 as SASEGT.

The rearrangement uses TRBV6-1 and TRBJ2-6; TRBD1 is a possible D gene (6 bases). The CDR3 totals 16 residues. Germline lookup yields CDR1 MNHNS and CDR2 SASEGT. Between the trimmed V and J ends, which lost 1 base and 2 bases, there was a span of 9 bases. CDR3 protein: CASSEVRGTGANVLTF. The CDR3, as DNA: TGTGCCAGCAGTGAAGTCAGGGGAACTGGGGCCAACGTCCTGACTTTC.

V and J are TRBV2 and TRBJ2-1, with D maybe TRBD2 (6 bases). Germline loops: CDR1 SNHLY, CDR2 FYNNEI. The CDR3 has 12 amino acids. The germline V and J ends were trimmed by 7 bases and 7 bases, with 11 bases remaining between them. The DNA for the CDR3 is TGTGCCAGCACGCCTGGGGGGAATGAGCAGTTCTTC. Translated, it gives CASTPGGNEQFF.

The chain links TRBV27 to TRBJ1-4; possible D gene TRBD1, 5 bases. The V gene's germline CDR1 is MNHEY and CDR2 SMNVEV (reference sequence). V lost 2 bases to trimming and J lost 7 bases, with 32 bases between them. The CDR3 loop spans 21 amino acids. This CDR3 reads CASSLARTTAGTGRLGEKLFF. CDR3 nucleotide sequence: TGTGCCAGCAGTTTAGCCCGGACCACAGCCGGAACAGGCCGACTTGGTGAAAAACTGTTTTTT.

V is TRBV27 and J is TRBJ1-6, with 8 nucleotides matching TRBD1. The CDR3 extends over 16 amino acids. The V gene's germline CDR1 is MNHEY and CDR2 SMNVEV (reference sequence). J lost 3 bases, V lost 1 base, and 2 bases had no gene match. The CDR3 loop is CASSLYRGNYNSPLHF. The DNA of the CDR3 is TGTGCCAGCAGTTTATACAGGGGGAACTATAATTCACCCCTCCACTTT.